Sequencing of this T cell receptor (beta chain) was carried out in a study of T cell repertoires in cytomegalovirus infection. TCRdb passed the reads through MiXCR, listing each CDR3 protein once. The sample lists about 310,000 distinct CDR3 sequences, 15% to 20% occurring once. CDR3 length: 14 residues. The germline V and J ends were trimmed by 4 bases and 10 bases, with 16 bases remaining between them. This clonotype was obtained from a human donor in good health (CMV status not recorded). Some clones in this sample may be carry-over from other donors' samples. Sequencing used PBMCs. The chain uses TRBV12-3 or TRBV12-4 and TRBJ1-4; D remains ambiguous. In nucleotides, the CDR3 is TGTGCCAGCAGTTCCGACGGGCGACCTGTAAAACTGTTTTTT. It codes for CASSSDGRPVKLFF.